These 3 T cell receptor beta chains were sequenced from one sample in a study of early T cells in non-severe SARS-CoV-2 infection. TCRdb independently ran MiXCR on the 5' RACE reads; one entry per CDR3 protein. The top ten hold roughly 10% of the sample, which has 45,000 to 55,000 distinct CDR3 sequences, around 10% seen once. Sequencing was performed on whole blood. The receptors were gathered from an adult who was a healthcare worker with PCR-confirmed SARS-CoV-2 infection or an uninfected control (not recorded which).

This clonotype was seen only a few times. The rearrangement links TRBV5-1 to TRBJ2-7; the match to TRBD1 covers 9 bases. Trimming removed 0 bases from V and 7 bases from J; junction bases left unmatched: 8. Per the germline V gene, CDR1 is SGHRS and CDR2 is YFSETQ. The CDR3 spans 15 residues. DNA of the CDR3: TGCGCCAGCAGCTTGGAGACAGGGGGGAGAGGAGAGCAGTACTTC. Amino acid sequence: CASSLETGGRGEQYF. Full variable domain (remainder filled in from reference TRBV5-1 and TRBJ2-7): KAGVTQTPRYLIKTRGQQVTLSCSPISGHRSVSWYQQTPGQGLQFLFEYFSETQRNKGNFPGRFSGRQFSNSRSEMNVSTLELGDSALYLCASSLETGGRGEQYFGPGTRLTVT.

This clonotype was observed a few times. The CDR3 DNA reads as TGCAGCGGAAAGACTAGCGGGGCGGAGACCCAGTACTTC. This translates into CSGKTSGAETQYF. This chain links TRBV29-1 with TRBJ2-5, with TRBD2 identical over 11 bases. V trimming: 7 bases; J trimming: 5 bases; junction bases outside the gene matches: 6. In germline, CDR1 is SQVTM, CDR2 ANQGSEA. The CDR3 length is 13 residues.

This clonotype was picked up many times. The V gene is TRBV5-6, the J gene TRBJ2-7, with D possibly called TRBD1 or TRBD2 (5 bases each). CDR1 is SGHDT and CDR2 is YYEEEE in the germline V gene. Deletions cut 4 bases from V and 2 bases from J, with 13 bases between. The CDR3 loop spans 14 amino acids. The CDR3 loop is CASSGYGGPYEQYF. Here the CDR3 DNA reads TGTGCCAGCAGCGGTTATGGGGGACCCTACGAGCAGTACTTC.